A selection of T cell receptor beta chains follows, all from one sample in a study of blood T cell repertoires in COVID-19. Measured with immunoSEQ multiplex PCR; TCRdb has only the in-frame clones, and not every one. Of more than 90,000 clones detected, less than 85% appear once; the ten largest clones hold about 24%. The sequenced sample was peripheral blood. The receptors come from a human donor in a cohort sampled during active COVID-19. The CDR3 runs from the conserved cysteine through the conserved F or W. Fields, in order: V gene, clone size, J gene, D gene, CDR3 DNA, CDR3 protein. A D gene is named only where the DNA matches it firmly. Clone size, where shown, is once, few, many, or a class for clones that have expanded.

TRBV3-1/TRBV3-2	once	TRBJ2-5	TRBD2	TGTGCCAGCAGCCAAGCGCGGGAGAGGAGCGGAGAGACCCAGTACTTC	CASSQARERSGETQYF
TRBV28	.	TRBJ1-2	.	TGTGCCAGCAGTTGGGGGGGAGGGACAAGCTACACCTTC	CASSWGGGTSYTF
TRBV5-5	.	TRBJ1-2	TRBD1	TGTGCCAGCAGCTTTACAGGGGGTGGCTACACCTTC	CASSFTGGGYTF
TRBV6-4	.	TRBJ2-2	.	TGTGCCAGCAGTGACTCTCCGACAGCGAACACCGGGGAGCTGTTTTTT	CASSDSPTANTGELFF
TRBV7-6	.	TRBJ2-2	TRBD1	TGTGCCAGCAGCAAACGAACCGGGACAGGGCCCGGGGAGCTGTTTTTT	CASSKRTGTGPGELFF
TRBV10-3	.	TRBJ1-2	.	TGTGCCATCAGTGAGTCGAATCCGGGGGACTACACCTTC	CAISESNPGDYTF
TRBV4-3	few	TRBJ2-7	TRBD2	TGCGCCAGCAGCCAATCGACTAGCGGGGGACACGAGCAGTACTTC	CASSQSTSGGHEQYF
TRBV7-9	few	TRBJ1-3	.	TGTGCCAGCAGCTCCCGAACAGGGAGCTCTGGAAACACCATATATTTT	CASSSRTGSSGNTIYF
TRBV6-5	.	TRBJ2-1	TRBD1	TGTGCCAGCAGCCGGGGACAGGGGGCCTACAATGAGCAGTTCTTC	CASSRGQGAYNEQFF
TRBV27	.	TRBJ2-1	TRBD2	TGTGCCAGCAGTCCCCTCCATAGCGGGAGTGAGGATGAGCAGTTCTTC	CASSPLHSGSEDEQFF
TRBV18	.	TRBJ2-3	.	TGTGCCAGCTCACCACCCGTGACTAACACAGATACGCAGTATTTT	CASSPPVTNTDTQYF
TRBV6-6	.	TRBJ1-1	.	TGTGCCAGCAGTTTAGGGAGGACACCGAACACTGAAGCTTTCTTT	CASSLGRTPNTEAFF
TRBV5-5	.	TRBJ2-3	.	TGTGCCAGCAGCTGGGGGGACAGATACACAGATACGCAGTATTTT	CASSWGDRYTDTQYF
TRBV7-3	few	TRBJ2-2	TRBD1	TGTGCCAGCAGCTCGGGACAGGGCCCCGGGGAGCTGTTTTTT	CASSSGQGPGELFF
TRBV28	.	TRBJ1-4	TRBD1	TGTGCCAGCAGTCAGACAGGGGGAATTGAAAAACTGTTTTTT	CASSQTGGIEKLFF
TRBV2	few	TRBJ2-7	TRBD1	TGTGCCAGCAACAGGGGCCTCTACGAGCAGTACTTC	CASNRGLYEQYF
TRBV18	.	TRBJ1-5	.	TGTGCCAGCTCACGGGATGGAGGTCCGCCCCAGCATTTT	CASSRDGGPPQHF
TRBV7-3	once	TRBJ2-2	.	TGTGCCAGCAGCTCATACTTGAACACCGGGGAGCTGTTTTTT	CASSSYLNTGELFF
TRBV27	.	TRBJ2-5	TRBD1	TGTGCCAGCAGTTTTGTAGGGGGCGTGGAGACCCAGTACTTC	CASSFVGGVETQYF
TRBV12-5	.	TRBJ2-1	.	TGTGCTAGTGGTTCGACAAACCGGGACTACAATGAGCAGTTCTTC	CASGSTNRDYNEQFF
TRBV2	.	TRBJ1-5	TRBD1	TGTGCCAGCTCTGCCCAGGGGGCCGAGCAGCCCCAGCATTTT	CASSAQGAEQPQHF
TRBV10-2	.	TRBJ2-1	.	TGCGCCAGCAGTGCCCTAAGAGTTGGCGGGCAGTTCTTC	CASSALRVGGQFF
TRBV7-9	.	TRBJ1-6	.	TGTGCCAGCAGCCCTTCACAGGGTTCCCCCCTCCACTTT	CASSPSQGSPLHF
TRBV11-2	.	TRBJ1-4	TRBD1	TGTGCCAGCAGCCATGGGGACAGGAGTAATGAAAAACTGTTTTTT	CASSHGDRSNEKLFF
TRBV10-2	.	TRBJ1-4	.	TGCGCCAGCAGTGAACAGGGTGATGAAAAACTGTTTTTT	CASSEQGDEKLFF
TRBV28	once	TRBJ1-5	TRBD1	TGTGCCAGCACGGGACAGGGGAGCAATCAGCCCCAGCATTTT	CASTGQGSNQPQHF
TRBV6-5	.	TRBJ2-1	.	TGTGCCAGCAATAACGACATTGCCAATGAGCAGTTCTTC	CASNNDIANEQFF
TRBV5-6	.	TRBJ1-1	TRBD1	TGTGCCAGCAGCTTTGGGACAGGGGGAGCCATGAACACTGAAGCTTTCTTT	CASSFGTGGAMNTEAFF
TRBV7-2	.	TRBJ2-3	TRBD2	TGTGCCAGCAGCACTGGATCCGGGACTAGTGCAGATACGCAGTATTTT	CASSTGSGTSADTQYF
TRBV19	.	TRBJ2-2	TRBD1	TGTGCCAGCAACAGGGGTCCCGGGGAGCTGTTTTTT	CASNRGPGELFF
TRBV6-1	once	TRBJ1-1	.	TGTGCCAGCAGTGAACGGCAGGCAAGCGGTATGAACACTGAAGCTTTCTTT	CASSERQASGMNTEAFF
TRBV7-9	.	TRBJ2-3	TRBD2	TGTGCCAGCAGCCTAGGGTCCAGCGGGGGGATTAGCACAGATACGCAGTATTTT	CASSLGSSGGISTDTQYF
TRBV28	.	TRBJ1-5	.	TGTGCCAGCAGTTTAGTAGGGCCCGGGGGGCAGCCCCAGCATTTT	CASSLVGPGGQPQHF
TRBV7-2	.	TRBJ2-1	TRBD2	TGTGCCAGCAGCCCCTCTATCGCAGCGGGGGGGCAAGCTCACAATGAGCAGTTCTTC	CASSPSIAAGGQAHNEQFF
TRBV9	.	TRBJ1-2	.	TGTGCCAGCAGCGTAGAGGGGGAGGGGTATGGCTACACCTTC	CASSVEGEGYGYTF
TRBV4-1	.	TRBJ2-1	TRBD1	TGCGCCAGCAGCCAAGTCCCGTGGGACAGCGACTACAATGAGCAGTTCTTC	CASSQVPWDSDYNEQFF
TRBV3-1/TRBV3-2	.	TRBJ1-6	.	TGTGCCAGCAGCCACGGGAATAATTCACCCCTCCACTTT	CASSHGNNSPLHF
TRBV19	.	TRBJ2-7	TRBD1	TGTGCCAGTAGTAACAGACAGGGTGACGAGCAGTACTTC	CASSNRQGDEQYF
TRBV10-2	.	TRBJ2-5	TRBD1	TGCGCCAGCAGTGATGGACTGATGGACAGGGGGAAAGAGACCCAGTACTTC	CASSDGLMDRGKETQYF
TRBV19	.	TRBJ1-2	.	TGTGCCAGTAGTATAGCAGCTAACTATGGCTACACCTTC	CASSIAANYGYTF
TRBV5-6	.	TRBJ1-1	TRBD1	TGTGCCAGCAGTTTAAGGGGGCAAGGGGTTGAAGCTTTCTTT	CASSLRGQGVEAFF